This paragraph covers one TCR beta chain sequence. Its antigen is not identified. The data were obtained in a study of cytomegalovirus exposure and HLA in healthy donors. Study-wide findings and caveats: Looking again later, the authors saw that most CMV-associated TCR beta chains seemed HLA-restricted.

CDR3 length: 15 residues. Germline values: CDR1 MNHEY, CDR2 SMNVEV (reference sequence). The V gene lost 5 bases and the J gene lost 5 bases, with 18 bases spanning the gap. With 60 Vbeta and 13 Jbeta primers, the PCR was carried out. Profiling relied on immunoSEQ multiplex PCR, and the TCRdb table lists in-frame clones only, not all of them. This specimen shows around 74,000 clones; the ten leading clones hold 4.6%. The clonotype comes from a man aged 25 to 45 in good health and CMV-seronegative. Sample: PBMCs. V usage is TRBV27 and J usage is TRBJ1-1; a weak D match, TRBD1 (6 bases). The CDR3 DNA is TGTGCCAGCAGTGCCTCCGATTGGACAGAGACTGAAGCTTTCTTT. As protein: CASSASDWTETEAFF.